One TCR beta chain is described in this entry. Its antigen is unknown. The sample belongs to a study of shared clonotypes between healthy human individuals. Study-wide points: Naive CD4 clonotype sharing across a few donors was 4% to 5.5%.

Assay: immunoSEQ multiplex PCR; the TCRdb copy retains only in-frame clones and omits some. The sample carries roughly 2.5 million clones, around 94% recorded once. The sequenced sample consisted of naive CD4+ T cells sorted from blood. The subset is: CD45RA+ positively selected. This TCR came from a man aged 18 to 35 in good health.

This chain's CDR3 is CASSPSGTGEAPQHF. CDR3 nucleotide sequence: TGTGCCAGCTCACCTTCCGGGACAGGGGAAGCGCCCCAGCATTTT. The chain links TRBV18 to TRBJ1-5; 10 nucleotides match TRBD1. Germline V lookup: CDR1 KGHSH, CDR2 LQKENI. The CDR3 totals 15 residues. J lost 9 bases, V lost 3 bases, and 8 bases had no gene match. The full variable domain, completed using reference TRBV18 and TRBJ1-5, is NAGVMQNPRHLVRRRGQEARLRCSPMKGHSHVYWYRQLPEEGLKFMVYLQKENIIDESGMPKERFSAEFPKEGPSILRIQQVVRGDSAAYFCASSPSGTGEAPQHFGDGTRLSIL.